This is a list of T cell receptor beta chains from one sample in a study of human T cells and chemical hapten exposure. TCRdb analysed the RACE reads with MiXCR anew, one entry per CDR3 protein. The table lists 75,000 to 90,000 distinct CDR3 sequences, under 9% of them singletons. Sample: whole blood, taken in connection with sensitization to the hapten diphenylcyclopropenone (DPC). The receptor set was obtained from a woman in her twenties or thirties with alopecia areata. Some clones in this sample may be carry-over from other donors' samples. Both conserved end residues are part of each CDR3. The D gene is left open where the match is weak. The size field is filled for only some rows; it gives once, few, many or a size class.

v_call: TRBV6-5; j_call: TRBJ1-3; d_call: NA; clone_size: few; cdr3_aa: CASSYSNWAGAGNTIYF; cdr3_nt: TGTGCCAGCAGTTACTCGAACTGGGCAGGGGCTGGAAACACCATATATTTT
v_call: TRBV5-1; j_call: TRBJ1-5; d_call: TRBD1; clone_size: few; cdr3_aa: CASSLDGTGGNQPQHF; cdr3_nt: TGCGCCAGCAGCTTGGACGGGACAGGGGGCAATCAGCCCCAGCATTTT
v_call: TRBV5-4; j_call: TRBJ2-3; d_call: NA; clone_size: NA; cdr3_aa: CASSFGTQLTSTDTQYF; cdr3_nt: TGTGCCAGCAGCTTCGGGACTCAACTTACTAGCACAGATACGCAGTATTTT
v_call: TRBV5-6; j_call: TRBJ1-4; d_call: TRBD1; clone_size: many; cdr3_aa: CASSRTGDVTNEKLFF; cdr3_nt: TGTGCCAGCAGCCGGACAGGGGACGTTACTAATGAAAAACTGTTTTTT
v_call: TRBV6-1; j_call: TRBJ2-1; d_call: NA; clone_size: many; cdr3_aa: CASSVGPAGSYNEQFF; cdr3_nt: TGTGCCAGCAGTGTTGGGCCGGCAGGCTCCTACAATGAGCAGTTCTTC
v_call: TRBV6-5; j_call: TRBJ2-6; d_call: NA; clone_size: many; cdr3_aa: CASSPTLGASGANVLTF; cdr3_nt: TGTGCCAGCAGTCCAACTTTGGGAGCGTCTGGGGCCAACGTCCTGACTTTC
v_call: TRBV6-6; j_call: TRBJ2-5; d_call: NA; clone_size: many; cdr3_aa: CASSPPGETQYF; cdr3_nt: TGTGCCAGCAGCCCGCCGGGCGAGACCCAGTACTTC
v_call: TRBV6-1; j_call: TRBJ2-2; d_call: TRBD2; clone_size: few; cdr3_aa: CASSLGGTSGGAQTGELFF; cdr3_nt: TGTGCCAGCAGTCTTGGCGGGACTAGCGGGGGGGCCCAGACCGGGGAGCTGTTTTTT
v_call: TRBV20-1; j_call: TRBJ2-3; d_call: NA; clone_size: many; cdr3_aa: CSASRREPWGTDTQYF; cdr3_nt: TGCAGTGCTAGTCGCCGGGAACCTTGGGGCACAGATACGCAGTATTTT
v_call: TRBV6-6; j_call: TRBJ1-1; d_call: TRBD1; clone_size: NA; cdr3_aa: CASSSTPGQGASHTEAFF; cdr3_nt: TGTGCCAGCAGTTCTACTCCGGGACAGGGGGCTTCCCACACTGAAGCTTTCTTT
v_call: TRBV12-3/TRBV12-4; j_call: TRBJ1-1; d_call: NA; clone_size: NA; cdr3_aa: CASSQRRLSTEAFF; cdr3_nt: TGTGCCAGCAGCCAAAGACGGTTGAGCACTGAAGCTTTCTTT
v_call: TRBV7-2; j_call: TRBJ2-7; d_call: NA; clone_size: few; cdr3_aa: CASSLRGTYEQYF; cdr3_nt: TGTGCCAGCAGCTTGAGGGGGACCTACGAGCAGTACTTC
v_call: TRBV3-1; j_call: TRBJ2-1; d_call: NA; clone_size: many; cdr3_aa: CASSPGRSTHNEQFF; cdr3_nt: TGTGCCAGCAGCCCCGGACGGAGTACCCACAATGAGCAGTTCTTC
v_call: TRBV4-1; j_call: TRBJ1-1; d_call: NA; clone_size: NA; cdr3_aa: CASSQDVWIGVDGTEAFF; cdr3_nt: TGCGCCAGCAGCCAAGACGTGTGGATAGGGGTAGATGGCACTGAAGCTTTCTTT
v_call: TRBV2; j_call: TRBJ1-4; d_call: NA; clone_size: few; cdr3_aa: CASRGREPTNEKLFF; cdr3_nt: TGTGCCAGCAGAGGCCGGGAGCCAACTAATGAAAAACTGTTTTTT
v_call: TRBV11-2; j_call: TRBJ1-2; d_call: TRBD1; clone_size: NA; cdr3_aa: CASSSLWDRRPNYGYTF; cdr3_nt: TGTGCCAGCAGCTCCCTGTGGGACAGGCGTCCTAACTATGGCTACACCTTC
v_call: TRBV7-9; j_call: TRBJ2-7; d_call: TRBD2; clone_size: many; cdr3_aa: CASTGGNNYEQYF; cdr3_nt: TGTGCCAGCACCGGGGGGAACAACTACGAGCAGTACTTC
v_call: TRBV27; j_call: TRBJ2-7; d_call: NA; clone_size: many; cdr3_aa: CASSLVTEVSYEQYF; cdr3_nt: TGTGCCAGCAGTTTAGTGACAGAGGTCTCCTACGAGCAGTACTTC
v_call: TRBV5-6; j_call: TRBJ2-3; d_call: NA; clone_size: many; cdr3_aa: CASSLRTATDTQYF; cdr3_nt: TGTGCCAGCAGCCTTAGGACAGCCACAGATACGCAGTATTTT
v_call: TRBV4-1; j_call: TRBJ2-1; d_call: TRBD2; clone_size: few; cdr3_aa: CASSQEFSPSGGRYEQFF; cdr3_nt: TGCGCCAGCAGCCAAGAATTTTCCCCGTCGGGGGGGCGATATGAGCAGTTCTTC
v_call: TRBV6-6; j_call: TRBJ1-1; d_call: NA; clone_size: many; cdr3_aa: CASSYSGGTEAFF; cdr3_nt: TGTGCCAGCAGTTACTCAGGGGGCACTGAAGCTTTCTTT
v_call: TRBV27; j_call: TRBJ2-1; d_call: NA; clone_size: NA; cdr3_aa: CASSLSPNEQFF; cdr3_nt: TGTGCCAGCAGTTTATCCCCAAATGAGCAGTTCTTC
v_call: TRBV20-1; j_call: TRBJ1-1; d_call: NA; clone_size: many; cdr3_aa: CSAARGMNTEAFF; cdr3_nt: TGCAGTGCTGCCCGGGGGATGAACACTGAAGCTTTCTTT
v_call: TRBV29-1; j_call: TRBJ2-1; d_call: TRBD1; clone_size: NA; cdr3_aa: CSVGTVSYNEQFF; cdr3_nt: TGCAGCGTAGGGACAGTCTCCTACAATGAGCAGTTCTTC
v_call: TRBV20-1; j_call: TRBJ1-1; d_call: TRBD1; clone_size: many; cdr3_aa: CSASSTGGSTEAFF; cdr3_nt: TGCAGTGCTAGCTCGACAGGGGGAAGCACTGAAGCTTTCTTT
v_call: TRBV10-3; j_call: TRBJ2-3; d_call: TRBD2; clone_size: many; cdr3_aa: CAISESDGGGGTDTQYF; cdr3_nt: TGTGCCATCAGTGAGTCCGACGGCGGGGGGGGCACAGATACGCAGTATTTT
v_call: TRBV5-6; j_call: TRBJ1-2; d_call: NA; clone_size: many; cdr3_aa: CASSQKRATNYGYTF; cdr3_nt: TGTGCCAGCAGCCAAAAGCGCGCTACTAACTATGGCTACACCTTC
v_call: TRBV6-5; j_call: TRBJ2-1; d_call: TRBD2; clone_size: few; cdr3_aa: CASSSVAGNLYNEQFF; cdr3_nt: TGTGCCAGCAGTTCTGTAGCGGGGAACCTCTACAATGAGCAGTTCTTC
v_call: TRBV18; j_call: TRBJ2-2; d_call: TRBD2; clone_size: many; cdr3_aa: CASSPRGDPNTGELFF; cdr3_nt: TGTGCCAGCTCACCCCGGGGGGACCCGAACACCGGGGAGCTGTTTTTT
v_call: TRBV3-1; j_call: TRBJ2-2; d_call: NA; clone_size: NA; cdr3_aa: CASSQGKTGANTGELFF; cdr3_nt: TGTGCCAGCAGCCAAGGGAAGACAGGCGCGAACACCGGGGAGCTGTTTTTT
v_call: TRBV13; j_call: TRBJ2-3; d_call: TRBD2; clone_size: once; cdr3_aa: CASSRGTSGGSIDTQYF; cdr3_nt: TGTGCCAGCAGCCGCGGGACTAGCGGGGGGAGCATAGATACGCAGTATTTT
v_call: TRBV5-1; j_call: TRBJ2-3; d_call: TRBD1; clone_size: many; cdr3_aa: CASSLGTGADTQYF; cdr3_nt: TGCGCCAGCAGTCTAGGGACAGGGGCAGATACGCAGTATTTT
v_call: TRBV11-2; j_call: TRBJ1-1; d_call: NA; clone_size: many; cdr3_aa: CASSLDPPEDRKNTEAFF; cdr3_nt: TGTGCCAGCAGCTTAGATCCTCCCGAAGACCGAAAGAACACTGAAGCTTTCTTT
v_call: TRBV6-2/TRBV6-3; j_call: TRBJ2-5; d_call: NA; clone_size: many; cdr3_aa: CASSYRGTQYF; cdr3_nt: TGTGCCAGCAGTTACAGGGGGACCCAGTACTTC
v_call: TRBV3-1; j_call: TRBJ2-3; d_call: NA; clone_size: many; cdr3_aa: CASNGRGGTDTQYF; cdr3_nt: TGTGCCAGCAATGGAAGGGGCGGCACAGATACGCAGTATTTT
v_call: TRBV3-1; j_call: TRBJ2-3; d_call: TRBD1; clone_size: NA; cdr3_aa: CASSQDYDRGRSGTQYF; cdr3_nt: TGTGCCAGCAGCCAAGATTATGACAGGGGGCGTTCAGGAACGCAGTATTTT